Listed below are T cell receptor beta chains from one sample, sequenced in a study of T cells in Graves' hyperthyroidism and ophthalmopathy. TCRdb reprocessed the multiplex PCR reads via MiXCR and lists one record per CDR3 protein. The sample records 360,000 or so distinct CDR3 sequences, roughly 20% being singletons. Sequencing was done on a sample of blood. The source is a woman aged 40 to 50 with Graves' ophthalmopathy. The CDR3 runs from the conserved cysteine through the conserved F or W. The D gene is left open where the match is weak. The size entry is marked missing in some rows and otherwise reads once, few, many or a size class.

>many|TRBJ2-5|TRBV29-1|TRBD1
TGCAGCGTTGAAACGGGACAGGCCGAAGAGACCCAGTACTTC
CSVETGQAEETQYF
>many|TRBJ1-2|TRBV30|TRBD1
TGTGCCTGGGGGGACAGCTACAACAATGGCTACACCTTC
CAWGDSYNNGYTF
>many|TRBJ1-5|TRBV15|TRBD1
TGTGCCACCAGCAGTGACAGGGGGTATCAGCCCCAGCATTTT
CATSSDRGYQPQHF
>many|TRBJ2-2|TRBV2|-
TGTGCCAGCAGTGAGGTGCGGACGAACACCGGGGAGCTGTTTTTT
CASSEVRTNTGELFF
>many|TRBJ2-5|TRBV12-3/TRBV12-4|TRBD2
TGTGCCAGCAGGAGGACTAGCGGGAGCGTAGAGACCCAGTACTTC
CASRRTSGSVETQYF
>many|TRBJ1-1|TRBV6-5|-
TGTGCCAGCAGTTACCCAGGGAGAACTGAAGCTTTCTTT
CASSYPGRTEAFF
>many|TRBJ2-1|TRBV12-3/TRBV12-4|-
TGTGCCAGCGCGGCGGGACTTTTCAATGAGCAGTTCTTC
CASAAGLFNEQFF
>many|TRBJ2-4|TRBV28|-
TGTGCCAGCAGTTTTTTAGAATCTGGGCGCATTCAGTACTTC
CASSFLESGRIQYF
>many|TRBJ1-1|TRBV7-9|-
TGTGCCAGCAGCCCTAGGGTCTATCAGACTGAAGCTTTCTTT
CASSPRVYQTEAFF
>many|TRBJ2-5|TRBV5-1|-
TGCGCCAGCAGCACAAGCGGACGGAACCAAGAGACCCAGTACTTC
CASSTSGRNQETQYF
>many|TRBJ2-7|TRBV6-1|-
TGTGCCGCCTTATCCTATTACGAGCAGTACTTC
CAALSYYEQYF
>many|TRBJ1-1|TRBV7-8|-
TGTGCCAGCAGCGAACAGGGTGTGGGGGGAAGGGCGAACACTGAAGCTTTCTTT
CASSEQGVGGRANTEAFF
>-|TRBJ1-1|TRBV27|TRBD1
TGTGCCAGCAGTTCGGGGACAGGGGGTTGGTCTGAAGCTTTCTTT
CASSSGTGGWSEAFF
>many|TRBJ1-5|TRBV20-1|TRBD1
TGCAGTGCTAGACCCCTGGACAGGGTAGATCAGCCCCAGCATTTT
CSARPLDRVDQPQHF
>many|TRBJ2-3|TRBV27|TRBD2
TGTGCCTCAACAGGGTTAGGACTAGCGGGAGGGCTCGGTCATACGCAGTATTTT
CASTGLGLAGGLGHTQYF
>many|TRBJ1-1|TRBV12-3/TRBV12-4|-
TGTGCCAGCAGTTCAGGGTCAATCATTGAAGCTTTCTTT
CASSSGSIIEAFF
>many|TRBJ1-6|TRBV19|-
TGTGCCAGTAGGACCATATCGAGCTCCTATAATTCACCCCTCCACTTT
CASRTISSSYNSPLHF
>many|TRBJ2-5|TRBV28|-
TGTGCCAGCAGTTTACGGGAAGAGACCCAGTACTTC
CASSLREETQYF
>once|TRBJ1-1|TRBV27|-
TGTGCCAGCAGTCCGAGTGTCCGGGGGCTCACTGAAGCTTTCTTT
CASSPSVRGLTEAFF
>-|TRBJ2-7|TRBV6-1|TRBD1
TGTGCCAGCAGAACGAGAAGTGGACAGGGCTCCTACGAGCAGTACTTC
CASRTRSGQGSYEQYF
>many|TRBJ1-5|TRBV19|TRBD1
TGTGCCAGTAGGGGGGACAGTCGCAATCAGCCCCAGCATTTT
CASRGDSRNQPQHF
>many|TRBJ1-5|TRBV28|-
TGTGCCATCCTACGGGCAGATCAGCCCCAGCATTTT
CAILRADQPQHF
>many|TRBJ1-1|TRBV7-6|TRBD1
TGTGCCAGCAGCCGAGTGACAGGGGACACTGAAGCTTTCTTT
CASSRVTGDTEAFF
>-|TRBJ2-7|TRBV6-5|-
TGTGCCAGCAGTTTAGCCCAGGGTCCCACCTACGAGCAGTACTTC
CASSLAQGPTYEQYF
>many|TRBJ2-7|TRBV7-2|TRBD2
TGTGCCAGCAGCTTAGCAGCGGGAGGGCCTTTCAACGAGCAGTACTTC
CASSLAAGGPFNEQYF
>many|TRBJ2-7|TRBV6-5|-
TGTGCCAGCAGTTCGCCGAGTTACGAGCAGTACTTC
CASSSPSYEQYF
>many|TRBJ2-7|TRBV3-1|TRBD2
TGTGCCAGCAGCCAGATTGCAGCGGGATATCTGGGCGAGCAGTACTTC
CASSQIAAGYLGEQYF
>many|TRBJ2-4|TRBV27|TRBD1
TGTGCCAGCAGTTTATCTGTTACAGGGACAGACATTCAGTACTTC
CASSLSVTGTDIQYF
>many|TRBJ1-1|TRBV30|-
TGTGCCTGGAGTGTAGTACAGGGCGGGACAGCTTTCTTT
CAWSVVQGGTAFF
>once|TRBJ1-2|TRBV7-2|TRBD1
TGTGCCAGCGGACAGGGGGGGGGTGGCTACACCTTC
CASGQGGGGYTF
>-|TRBJ1-1|TRBV4-1|TRBD1
TGCGCCAGCAGCCAAGATCCGGGACAGGGGAACACTGAAGCTTTCTTT
CASSQDPGQGNTEAFF
>many|TRBJ1-2|TRBV29-1|-
TGCAGCGTTGTTGACAGAGTGTATGGCTACACCTTC
CSVVDRVYGYTF
>once|TRBJ1-1|TRBV27|TRBD1
TGTGCCAGCAGTTTATGGTTGGGACAGGACTTCAACACTGAAGCTTTCTTT
CASSLWLGQDFNTEAFF
>many|TRBJ2-2|TRBV6-2/TRBV6-3|TRBD2
TGTGCCAGCAGTTACGGGTTCTGGACTAGCGGGAGTCAGGTCGCCGGGGAGCTGTTTTTT
CASSYGFWTSGSQVAGELFF
>many|TRBJ2-4|TRBV27|-
TGTGCCAGCAGTTCCGGGCAGTTAGGGGACATTCAGTACTTC
CASSSGQLGDIQYF
>many|TRBJ2-2|TRBV10-1|-
TGCGCCAGCCGGAGGGAACTTAACACCGGGGAGCTGTTTTTT
CASRRELNTGELFF
>many|TRBJ2-2|TRBV11-2|-
TGTGCCAGCAGCTTAGGTGGACTACCCAACACCGGGGAGCTGTTTTTT
CASSLGGLPNTGELFF
>many|TRBJ2-7|TRBV27|TRBD1
TGTGCCAGCCCTAGTTCGAAGGGACAGGGTCTAAGGTACGAGCAGTACTTC
CASPSSKGQGLRYEQYF
>many|TRBJ2-5|TRBV6-9|-
TGTGCCAGCAGTTATGAAAGCGCAGGTCAAGAGACCCAGTACTTC
CASSYESAGQETQYF
>many|TRBJ1-5|TRBV30|-
TGTGCCTGGAGGGCTAAATATAGCAATCAGCCCCAGCATTTT
CAWRAKYSNQPQHF
>many|TRBJ2-7|TRBV12-3/TRBV12-4|-
TGTGCCAGCAGCCCTGACAAATACGAGCAGTACTTC
CASSPDKYEQYF
>many|TRBJ2-6|TRBV19|TRBD1
TGTGCCAGTAGTAAGACAGGGGCTGGGGCCAACGTCCTGACTTTC
CASSKTGAGANVLTF
>many|TRBJ2-1|TRBV12-3/TRBV12-4|-
TGTGCCACCACCGATTACAATGAGCAGTTCTTC
CATTDYNEQFF
>many|TRBJ1-5|TRBV27|TRBD1
TGTGCCAGCAGTTTAAGGGGGCCTGGCTGGGTGTATAGCAATCAGCCCCAGCATTTT
CASSLRGPGWVYSNQPQHF
>-|TRBJ1-1|TRBV28|-
TGTGCCAGCAGTTTTAGGGGACGCTCTGAAGCTTTCTTT
CASSFRGRSEAFF